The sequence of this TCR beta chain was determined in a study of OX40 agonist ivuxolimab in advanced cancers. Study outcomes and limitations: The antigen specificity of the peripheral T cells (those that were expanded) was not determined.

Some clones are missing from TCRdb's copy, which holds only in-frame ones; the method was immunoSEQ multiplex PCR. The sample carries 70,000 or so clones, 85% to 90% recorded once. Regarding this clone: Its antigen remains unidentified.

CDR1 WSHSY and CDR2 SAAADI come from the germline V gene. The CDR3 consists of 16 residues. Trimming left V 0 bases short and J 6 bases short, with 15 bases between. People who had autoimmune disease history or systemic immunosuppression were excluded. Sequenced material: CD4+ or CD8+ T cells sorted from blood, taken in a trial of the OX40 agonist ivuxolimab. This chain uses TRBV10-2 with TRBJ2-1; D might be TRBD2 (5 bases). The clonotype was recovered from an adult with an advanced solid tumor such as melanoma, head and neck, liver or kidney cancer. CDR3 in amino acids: CASSESGPPGINEQFF. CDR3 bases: TGCGCCAGCAGTGAGTCGGGCCCCCCCGGGATCAATGAGCAGTTCTTC.